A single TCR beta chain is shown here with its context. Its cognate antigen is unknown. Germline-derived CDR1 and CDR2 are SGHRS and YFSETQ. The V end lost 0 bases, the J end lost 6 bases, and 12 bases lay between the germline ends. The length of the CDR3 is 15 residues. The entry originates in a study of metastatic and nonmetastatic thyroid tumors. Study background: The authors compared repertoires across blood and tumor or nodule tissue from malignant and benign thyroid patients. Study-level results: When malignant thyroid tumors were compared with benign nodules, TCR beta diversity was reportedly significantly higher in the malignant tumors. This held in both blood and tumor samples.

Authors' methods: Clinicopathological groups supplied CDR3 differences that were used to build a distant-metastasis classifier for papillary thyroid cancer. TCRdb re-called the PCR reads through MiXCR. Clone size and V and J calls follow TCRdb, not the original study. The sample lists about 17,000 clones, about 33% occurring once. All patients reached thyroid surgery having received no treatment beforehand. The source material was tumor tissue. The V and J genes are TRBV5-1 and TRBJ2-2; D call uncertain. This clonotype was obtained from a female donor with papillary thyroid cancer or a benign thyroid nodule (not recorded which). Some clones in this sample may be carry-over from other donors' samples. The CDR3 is CASSLGQRMAGELFF. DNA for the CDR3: TGCGCCAGCAGCTTGGGTCAGAGGATGGCCGGGGAGCTGTTTTTT.